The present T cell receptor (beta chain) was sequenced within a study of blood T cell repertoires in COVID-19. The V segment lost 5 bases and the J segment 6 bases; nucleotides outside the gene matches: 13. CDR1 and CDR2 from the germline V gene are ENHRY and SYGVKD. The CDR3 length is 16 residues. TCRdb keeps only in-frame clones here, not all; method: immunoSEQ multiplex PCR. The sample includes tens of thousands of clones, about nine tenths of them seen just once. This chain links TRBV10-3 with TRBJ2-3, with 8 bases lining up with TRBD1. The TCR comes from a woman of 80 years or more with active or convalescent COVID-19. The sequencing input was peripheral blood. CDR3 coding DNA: TGTGCCATCAGTACTCCCGACAGGGGAATAGTGGATACGCAGTATTTT. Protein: CAISTPDRGIVDTQYF.